Shown below are 21 T cell receptor beta chains from a single sample sequenced in a study of glioma-infiltrating T cells after dendritic cell vaccination. Sequencing was performed with immunoSEQ multiplex PCR; in TCRdb, only in-frame clones are kept and a portion is missing. The sample lists 55,000 to 75,000 clones, just under 85% occurring once. Described time point: after dendritic cell vaccination, including at tumor progression/relapse. Sequenced here: blood, sampled after dendritic cell vaccination. The receptor set was obtained from a human donor with glioblastoma.

The chain is built from TRBV7-9 and TRBJ2-2; D may be TRBD1 (6 bases). The CDR3 consists of 16 residues. V was clipped by 3 bases and J by 4 bases, with 15 bases between them. Germline V CDR1 and CDR2: SEHNR, FQNEAQ (reference sequence). The chain's CDR3 is CASSLLAQGPTGELFF. The CDR3 nucleotides are TGTGCCAGCAGCTTGCTTGCACAGGGACCCACCGGGGAGCTGTTTTTT.

The chain links TRBV6-6 to TRBJ1-1; D perhaps matches TRBD1 (5 bases). V was clipped by 7 bases and J by 1 base, with 19 bases between them. CDR1 and CDR2 from the germline V gene are MNHNY and SVGAGI (reference sequence). This CDR3 region has 16 residues. The CDR3 DNA follows: TGTGCCAGCAAAGTTTGGAAGGGGATGTCGAACACTGAAGCTTTCTTT. Translation: CASKVWKGMSNTEAFF.

A word on this clone: One end of the junction fails to match germline, which may point to a read error. V and J are TRBV5-4 and TRBJ2-2, with TRBD1 as a possible D gene (5 bases). The germline CDR1 and CDR2 sequences are SGHNT and YYREEE (reference sequence). The CDR3 is 12 residues long. The CDR3 region has the DNA TGTGCCGGCAGCCCCAGGGTCGGGGAGCTGTTTTTT. The encoded protein is CAGSPRVGELFF.

V and J are TRBV5-5 and TRBJ1-1; perhaps TRBD1 as D (6 bases). The CDR3 has 14 residues. Deletions cut 1 base from V and 3 bases from J, with 10 bases between. From germline, CDR1 is SGHKS and CDR2 YYEKEE (reference sequence). CDR3 in DNA: TGTGCCAGCAGCTTGAACAGGGTTGACACTGAAGCTTTCTTT. It codes for CASSLNRVDTEAFF.

This rearrangement joins TRBV18 to TRBJ1-1; TRBD1 might be the D (5 bases). Germline values: CDR1 KGHSH, CDR2 LQKENI. V was clipped by 3 bases and J by 5 bases, with 13 bases between them. The CDR3 is 14 residues long. The CDR3 is CASSPSGEGTEAFF. CDR3 bases: TGTGCCAGCTCACCCTCGGGGGAAGGGACTGAAGCTTTCTTT.

This clone was seen once. This chain uses TRBV19 with TRBJ2-7; 7 bases match TRBD1. The CDR3 covers 16 residues. Germline CDR1 reads LNHDA; CDR2 reads SQIVND (reference sequence). V dropped 4 bases and J dropped 1; count of bases not matched to a gene: 10. CDR3 nucleotides: TGTGCCAGTAGTAGAACGGGACAGAAGAGGTCCTACGAGCAGTACTTC. It translates to CASSRTGQKRSYEQYF.

The chain couples TRBV10-3 to TRBJ2-7; TRBD1 matches 8 bases. Germline V lookup: CDR1 ENHRY, CDR2 SYGVKD. This CDR3 region has 14 residues. V gave up 2 bases and J gave up 7 bases; unmatched junction bases: 7. CDR3 amino acids: CAISEGTGLGEQYF. The DNA of the CDR3 is TGTGCCATCAGTGAGGGGACAGGTCTCGGGGAGCAGTACTTC.

The gene calls are TRBV6-5 and TRBJ2-7, with TRBD1 matching 10 bases. The V segment lost 4 bases and the J segment 5 bases; nucleotides outside the gene matches: 11. This CDR3 has 16 amino acids. Per germline, CDR1 MNHEY and CDR2 SVGAGI. Here the CDR3 DNA reads TGTGCCAGCAGTTTCGCATCCGGGACAGGGGTACACGAGCAGTACTTC. This encodes CASSFASGTGVHEQYF.

The gene calls are TRBV19 and TRBJ1-2; no firm D call. CDR1 is LNHDA, CDR2 SQIVND, per germline (reference sequence). The CDR3 is made up of 15 amino acids. V lost 7 bases to trimming and J lost 4 bases, with 19 bases between them. The DNA of the CDR3 is TGTGCCAGTACCTCATCCGCCCGGGGTACCTATGGCTACACCTTC. This encodes CASTSSARGTYGYTF.

The chain combines TRBV7-8 with TRBJ2-7; the match to TRBD2 covers 7 bases. V lost 5 bases and J lost 6; bases outside the gene matches: 13. Germline CDR1 and CDR2: SGHVS and FQNEAQ. This CDR3 comprises 15 residues. CDR3 sequence (DNA): TGTGCCAGCAGCCCGAGACTAGCAGGCGAGGGCGAGCAGTACTTC. It codes for CASSPRLAGEGEQYF.

The V gene is TRBV7-9, the J gene TRBJ1-2; D is uncertain. Germline-derived CDR1 and CDR2 are SEHNR and FQNEAQ (reference sequence). The CDR3 covers 12 residues. Trimming took 1 base from V and 6 from J, leaving 6 bases between them. The CDR3 loop reads CASSLVADGYTF. DNA for the CDR3: TGTGCCAGCAGCTTAGTCGCGGATGGCTACACCTTC.

The rearrangement links TRBV19 to TRBJ2-7; unclear D gene. Germline CDR1 reads LNHDA; CDR2 reads SQIVND (reference sequence). The length of the CDR3 is 14 residues. V was trimmed by 0 bases and J by 3 bases, leaving 9 bases between them. Here the CDR3 reads CASSIELYSYEQYF. In DNA form, the CDR3 reads TGTGCCAGTAGTATAGAATTATACAGCTACGAGCAGTACTTC.

This clone turned up a few times. The chain couples TRBV19 to TRBJ1-3, with D maybe TRBD1 (5 bases). This CDR3 spans 17 amino acids. Germline CDR1 reads LNHDA; CDR2 reads SQIVND (reference sequence). Trimming removed 3 bases from V and 0 bases from J, with 15 bases in between. The CDR3 coding sequence is TGTGCCAGTAGTATCGCAGGGTCCTTACACTCTGGAAACACCATATATTTT. Translation gives CASSIAGSLHSGNTIYF. The whole variable domain, remainder taken from reference TRBV19 and TRBJ1-3, is DGGITQSPKYLFRKEGQNVTLSCEQNLNHDAMYWYRQDPGQGLRLIYYSQIVNDFQKGDIAEGYSVSREKKESFPLTVTSAQKNPTAFYLCASSIAGSLHSGNTIYFGEGSWLTVV.

This clone was picked up a small number of times. The chain uses TRBV21-1 and TRBJ1-5. TRBV21-1 is an annotated pseudogene. This CDR3 contains 12 residues. CDR3 DNA sequence: TGTGCCAGCAGTCCTTCGGATCAGCCCCAGCATTTT. Its translation is CASSPSDQPQHF.

The chain employs TRBV19 and TRBJ1-1; D might be TRBD1 (6 bases). CDR1 is LNHDA, CDR2 SQIVND, per germline (reference sequence). The CDR3 covers 14 residues. Trimming removed 1 base from V and 9 bases from J, with 15 bases in between. CDR3 protein: CASSIGAGAVKAFF. The CDR3 DNA reads TGTGCCAGTAGTATAGGGGCAGGGGCGGTCAAAGCTTTCTTT.

This chain uses TRBV4-3 with TRBJ2-7; D ambiguous. Trimming stripped 0 bases from V and 7 bases from J, with 13 bases between. The CDR3 consists of 14 residues. Germline values: CDR1 LGHNA, CDR2 YSLEER. The DNA for the CDR3 is TGCGCCAGCAGCCAAGATGTAGAGGCTCCGGAGCAGTACTTC. Translated, it gives CASSQDVEAPEQYF.

The V and J genes are TRBV13 and TRBJ2-3; D is ambiguous. CDR3 size: 12 residues. Looked up from germline, CDR1 is PRHDT and CDR2 is FYEKMQ (reference sequence). V dropped 5 bases and J dropped 2 bases, with 5 bases sitting between them. CDR3 region: CASSPITDTQYF. CDR3 DNA: TGTGCCAGCAGCCCCATCACAGATACGCAGTATTTT.

The gene calls are TRBV19 and TRBJ2-7; 8 nucleotides align to TRBD1. V lost 4 bases to trimming and J lost 3 bases; unmatched junction nucleotides: 5. This CDR3 comprises 14 residues. Per germline, CDR1 LNHDA and CDR2 SQIVND (reference sequence). CDR3 sequence reads: CASSTTGTGYEQYF. The CDR3 nucleotides are TGTGCCAGTAGTACTACCGGGACAGGCTACGAGCAGTACTTC. The entire variable domain, with the rest obtained from reference TRBV19 and TRBJ2-7, is as follows: DGGITQSPKYLFRKEGQNVTLSCEQNLNHDAMYWYRQDPGQGLRLIYYSQIVNDFQKGDIAEGYSVSREKKESFPLTVTSAQKNPTAFYLCASSTTGTGYEQYFGPGTRLTVT.

V usage is TRBV28 and J usage is TRBJ1-1; 9 bases match TRBD1. This CDR3 region has 14 residues. The V gene end was trimmed by 7 bases and the J gene end by 5 bases; junction bases not matched to a gene: 8. Germline V gene sequence: CDR1 MDHEN, CDR2 SYDVKM. CDR3 in amino acids: CASTTRDRATEAFF. The CDR3 coding sequence is TGTGCCAGCACGACAAGGGACAGGGCGACTGAAGCTTTCTTT.

The chain joins TRBV18 to TRBJ2-7; possible D gene TRBD1, 6 bases. This CDR3 has 13 amino acids. Trimming took 3 bases from V and 5 from J, leaving 11 bases between them. Germline CDR1 reads KGHSH; CDR2 reads LQKENI. CDR3 DNA sequence: TGTGCCAGCTCACCCGGACAGCCTAACGAGCAGTACTTC. Translation: CASSPGQPNEQYF.

The rearrangement joins TRBV6-4 to TRBJ2-3; 7 bases agree with TRBD2. CDR1 and CDR2 (germline): MRHNA, SNTAGT. The length of the CDR3 is 14 residues. Trimming removed 4 bases from V and 1 base from J; junction bases left unmatched: 2. DNA for the CDR3: TGTGCCAGCAGTGCGGCGGGGGGCACAGATACGCAGTATTTT. Its translation: CASSAAGGTDTQYF.